The sequence of this TCR beta chain was determined in a study of blood T cell repertoires in COVID-19. Study-wide context: Acute-phase and convalescent COVID-19 samples originated in the United States, Italy and Spain.

Trimming stripped 4 bases from V and 0 bases from J, with 9 bases between. CDR3 length: 14 amino acids. Per germline, CDR1 MDHEN and CDR2 SYDVKM. Per the authors' pipeline: Reference gene primer amplification yielded estimated nucleated cell counts. Sequenced by immunoSEQ multiplex PCR; TCRdb stores in-frame clones only, minus some. The V and J calls and clone size are taken from that table; D and trimming were inferred from the DNA. The data hold about 250,000 clones, with 88% observed a single time. In terms of age and location, participants ranged from roughly 18 to 90 years and lived in about 25 US areas.

V is TRBV28 and J is TRBJ1-2, with D perhaps TRBD1 (5 bases). The receptor was isolated from a woman aged 50 to 65 who had recovered from COVID-19. The sequencing input was PBMCs or T cells enriched from blood (not recorded which). This CDR3 reads CASSSYRTNYGYTF. The CDR3 DNA follows: TGTGCCAGCAGTTCATACAGGACTAACTATGGCTACACCTTC.